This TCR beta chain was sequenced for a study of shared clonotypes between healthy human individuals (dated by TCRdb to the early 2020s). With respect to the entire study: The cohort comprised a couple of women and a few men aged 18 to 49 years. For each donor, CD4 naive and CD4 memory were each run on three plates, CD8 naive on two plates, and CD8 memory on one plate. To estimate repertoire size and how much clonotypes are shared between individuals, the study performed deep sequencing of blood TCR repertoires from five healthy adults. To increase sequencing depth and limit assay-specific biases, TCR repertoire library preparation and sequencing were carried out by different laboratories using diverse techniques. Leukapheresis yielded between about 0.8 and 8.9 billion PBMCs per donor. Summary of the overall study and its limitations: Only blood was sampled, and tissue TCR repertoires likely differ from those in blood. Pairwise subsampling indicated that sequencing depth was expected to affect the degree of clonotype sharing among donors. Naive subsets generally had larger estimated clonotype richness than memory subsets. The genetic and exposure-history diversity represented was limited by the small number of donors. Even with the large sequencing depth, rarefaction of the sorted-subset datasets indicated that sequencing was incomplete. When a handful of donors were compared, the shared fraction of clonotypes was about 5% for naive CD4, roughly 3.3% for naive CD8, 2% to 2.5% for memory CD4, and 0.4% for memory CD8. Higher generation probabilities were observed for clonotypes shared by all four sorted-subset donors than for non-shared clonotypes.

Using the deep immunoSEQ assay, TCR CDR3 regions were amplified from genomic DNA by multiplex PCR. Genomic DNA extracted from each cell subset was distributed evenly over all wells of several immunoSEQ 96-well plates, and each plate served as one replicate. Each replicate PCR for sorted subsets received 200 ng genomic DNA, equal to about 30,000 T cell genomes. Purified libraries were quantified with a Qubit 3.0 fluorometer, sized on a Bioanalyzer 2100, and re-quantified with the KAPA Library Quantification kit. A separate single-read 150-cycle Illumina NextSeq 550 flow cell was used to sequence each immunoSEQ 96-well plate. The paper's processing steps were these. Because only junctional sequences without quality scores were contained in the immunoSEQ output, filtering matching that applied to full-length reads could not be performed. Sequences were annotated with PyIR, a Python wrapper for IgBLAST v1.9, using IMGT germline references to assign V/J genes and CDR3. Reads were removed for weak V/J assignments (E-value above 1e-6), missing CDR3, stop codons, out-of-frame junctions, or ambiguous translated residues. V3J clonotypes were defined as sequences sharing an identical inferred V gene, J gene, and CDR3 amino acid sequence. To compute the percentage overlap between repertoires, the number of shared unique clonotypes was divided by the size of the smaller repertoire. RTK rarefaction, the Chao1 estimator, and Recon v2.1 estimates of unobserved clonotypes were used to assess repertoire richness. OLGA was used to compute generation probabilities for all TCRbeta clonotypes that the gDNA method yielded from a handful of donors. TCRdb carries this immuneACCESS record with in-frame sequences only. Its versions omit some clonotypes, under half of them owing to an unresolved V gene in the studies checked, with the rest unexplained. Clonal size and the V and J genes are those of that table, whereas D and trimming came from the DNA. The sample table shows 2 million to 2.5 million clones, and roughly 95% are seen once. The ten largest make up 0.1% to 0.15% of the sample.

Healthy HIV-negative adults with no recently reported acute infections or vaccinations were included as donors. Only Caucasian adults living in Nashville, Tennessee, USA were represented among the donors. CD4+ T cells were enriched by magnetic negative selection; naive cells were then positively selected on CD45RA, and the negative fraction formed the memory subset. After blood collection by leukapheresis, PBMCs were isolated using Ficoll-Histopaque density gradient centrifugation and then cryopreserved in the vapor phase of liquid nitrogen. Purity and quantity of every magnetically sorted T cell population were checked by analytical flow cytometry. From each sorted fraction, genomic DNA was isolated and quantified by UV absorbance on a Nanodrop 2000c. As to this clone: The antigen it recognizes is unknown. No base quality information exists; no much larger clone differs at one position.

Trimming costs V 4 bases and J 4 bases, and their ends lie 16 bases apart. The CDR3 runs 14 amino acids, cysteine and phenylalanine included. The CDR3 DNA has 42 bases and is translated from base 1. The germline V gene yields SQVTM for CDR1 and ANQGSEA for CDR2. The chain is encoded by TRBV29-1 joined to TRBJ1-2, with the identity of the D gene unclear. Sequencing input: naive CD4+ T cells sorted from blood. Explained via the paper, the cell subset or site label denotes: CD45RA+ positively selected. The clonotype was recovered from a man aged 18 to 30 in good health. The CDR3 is CSVVREGVGYGYTF. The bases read TGCAGCGTTGTACGGGAGGGCGTGGGCTATGGCTACACCTTC.